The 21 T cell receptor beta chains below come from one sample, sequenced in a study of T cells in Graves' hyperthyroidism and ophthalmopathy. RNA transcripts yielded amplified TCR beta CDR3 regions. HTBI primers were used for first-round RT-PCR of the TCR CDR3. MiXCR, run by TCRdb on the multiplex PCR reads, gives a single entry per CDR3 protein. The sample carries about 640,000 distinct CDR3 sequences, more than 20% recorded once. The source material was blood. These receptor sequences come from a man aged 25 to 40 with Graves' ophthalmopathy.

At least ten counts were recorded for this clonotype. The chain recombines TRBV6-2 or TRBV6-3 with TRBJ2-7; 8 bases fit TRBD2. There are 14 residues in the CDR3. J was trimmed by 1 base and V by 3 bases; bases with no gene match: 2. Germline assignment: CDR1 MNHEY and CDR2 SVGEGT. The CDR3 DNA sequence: TGTGCCAGCAGTTATGCGGGAGGTTCCTACGAGCAGTACTTC. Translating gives CASSYAGGSYEQYF.

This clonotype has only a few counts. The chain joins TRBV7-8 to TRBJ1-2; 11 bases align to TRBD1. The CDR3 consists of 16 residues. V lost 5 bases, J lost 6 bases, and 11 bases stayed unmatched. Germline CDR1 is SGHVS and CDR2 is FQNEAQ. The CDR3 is CASSAGRTGGAHGYTF. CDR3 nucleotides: TGTGCCAGCAGCGCTGGGCGGACAGGGGGCGCACATGGCTACACCTTC.

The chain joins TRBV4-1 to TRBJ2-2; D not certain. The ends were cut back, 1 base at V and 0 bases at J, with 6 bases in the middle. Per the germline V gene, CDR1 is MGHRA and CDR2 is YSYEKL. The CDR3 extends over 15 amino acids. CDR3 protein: CASSQGSPNTGELFF. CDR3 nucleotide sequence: TGCGCCAGCAGCCAAGGGTCCCCGAACACCGGGGAGCTGTTTTTT.

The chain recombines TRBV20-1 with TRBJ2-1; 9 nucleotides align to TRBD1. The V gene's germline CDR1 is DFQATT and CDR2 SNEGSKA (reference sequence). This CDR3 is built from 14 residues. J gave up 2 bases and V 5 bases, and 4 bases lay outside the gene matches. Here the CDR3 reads CSAQRTGAYNEQFF. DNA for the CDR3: TGCAGTGCTCAACGGACAGGGGCCTACAATGAGCAGTTCTTC.

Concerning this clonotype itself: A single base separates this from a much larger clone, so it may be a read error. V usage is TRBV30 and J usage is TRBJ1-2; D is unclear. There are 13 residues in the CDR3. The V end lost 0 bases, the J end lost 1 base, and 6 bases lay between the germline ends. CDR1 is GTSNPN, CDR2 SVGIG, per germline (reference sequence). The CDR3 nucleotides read TGTGCCTGGAGTGTGGCGGATAACTATGGCTACACCTTC. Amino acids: CAWSVADNYGYTF.

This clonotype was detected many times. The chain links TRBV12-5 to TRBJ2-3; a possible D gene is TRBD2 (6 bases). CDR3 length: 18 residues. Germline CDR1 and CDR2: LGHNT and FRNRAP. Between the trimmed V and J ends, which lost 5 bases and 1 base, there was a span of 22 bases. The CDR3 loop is CASGPKSHSGPGTDTQYF. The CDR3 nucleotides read TGTGCTAGTGGTCCGAAATCACATAGCGGACCGGGCACAGATACGCAGTATTTT.

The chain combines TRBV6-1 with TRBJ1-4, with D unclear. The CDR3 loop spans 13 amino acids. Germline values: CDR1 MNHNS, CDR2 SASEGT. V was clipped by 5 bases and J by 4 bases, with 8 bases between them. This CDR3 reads CASSRAYNEKLFF. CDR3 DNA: TGTGCCAGCAGTCGGGCTTATAATGAAAAACTGTTTTTT.

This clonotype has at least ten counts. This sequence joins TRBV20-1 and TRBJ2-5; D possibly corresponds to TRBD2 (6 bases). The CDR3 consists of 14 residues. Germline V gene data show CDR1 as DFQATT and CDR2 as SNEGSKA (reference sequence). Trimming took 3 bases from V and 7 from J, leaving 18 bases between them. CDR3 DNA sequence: TGCAGTGCTAGCTGGGACTTGACGAGGGGGACCCAGTACTTC. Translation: CSASWDLTRGTQYF.

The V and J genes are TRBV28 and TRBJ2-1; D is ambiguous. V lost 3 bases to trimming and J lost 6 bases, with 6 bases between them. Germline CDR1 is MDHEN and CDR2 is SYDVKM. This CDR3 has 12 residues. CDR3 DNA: TGTGCCAGCAGTTTTCAGCGCAATGAGCAGTTCTTC. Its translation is CASSFQRNEQFF.

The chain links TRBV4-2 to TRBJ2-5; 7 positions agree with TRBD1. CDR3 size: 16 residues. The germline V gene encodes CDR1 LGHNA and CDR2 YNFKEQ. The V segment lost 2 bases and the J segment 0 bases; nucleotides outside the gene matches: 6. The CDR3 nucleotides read TGTGCCAGCAGCCAACCGACAGGGCAGTACCAAGAGACCCAGTACTTC. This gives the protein CASSQPTGQYQETQYF.

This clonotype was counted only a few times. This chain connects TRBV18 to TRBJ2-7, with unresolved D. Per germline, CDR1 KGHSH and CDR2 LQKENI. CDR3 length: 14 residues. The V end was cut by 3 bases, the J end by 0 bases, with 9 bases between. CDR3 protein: CASSPVPSSYEQYF. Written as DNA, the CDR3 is TGTGCCAGCTCACCGGTTCCTAGCTCCTACGAGCAGTACTTC.

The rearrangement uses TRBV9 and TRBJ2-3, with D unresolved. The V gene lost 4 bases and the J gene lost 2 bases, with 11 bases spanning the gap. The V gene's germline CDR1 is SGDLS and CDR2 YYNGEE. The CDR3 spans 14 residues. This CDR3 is CASSPHSATDTQYF. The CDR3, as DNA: TGTGCCAGCAGCCCCCACTCGGCCACAGATACGCAGTATTTT.

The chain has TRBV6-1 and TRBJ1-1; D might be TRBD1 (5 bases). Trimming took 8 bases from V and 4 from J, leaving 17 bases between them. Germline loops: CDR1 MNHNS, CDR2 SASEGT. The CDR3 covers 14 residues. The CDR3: CASERGAGLTEAFF. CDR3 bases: TGTGCCAGCGAAAGGGGTGCAGGGCTCACTGAAGCTTTCTTT.

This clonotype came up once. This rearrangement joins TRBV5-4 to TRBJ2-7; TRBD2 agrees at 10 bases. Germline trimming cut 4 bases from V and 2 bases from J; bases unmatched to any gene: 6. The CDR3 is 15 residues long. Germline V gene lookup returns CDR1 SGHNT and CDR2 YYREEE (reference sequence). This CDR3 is CASSRVAGGTYEQYF. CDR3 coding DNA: TGTGCCAGCAGCCGAGTAGCGGGAGGAACCTACGAGCAGTACTTC.

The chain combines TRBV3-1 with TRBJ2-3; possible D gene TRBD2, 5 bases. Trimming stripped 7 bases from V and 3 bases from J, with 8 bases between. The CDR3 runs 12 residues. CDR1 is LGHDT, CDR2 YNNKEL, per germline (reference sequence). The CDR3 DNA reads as TGTGCCAGCACGGGCGGGACAGATACGCAGTATTTT. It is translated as CASTGGTDTQYF.

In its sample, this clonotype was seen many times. CDR3 DNA sequence: TGTGCCACCAGTCGGGGACTAGCCCCTTCCAATGAGCAGTTCTTC. It translates to CATSRGLAPSNEQFF. This chain joins TRBV24-1 and TRBJ2-1, with 9 bases matching TRBD2. V lost 6 bases to trimming and J lost 6 bases; unmatched junction nucleotides: 8. This CDR3 has 15 amino acids. Looked up from germline, CDR1 is KGHDR and CDR2 is SFDVKD.

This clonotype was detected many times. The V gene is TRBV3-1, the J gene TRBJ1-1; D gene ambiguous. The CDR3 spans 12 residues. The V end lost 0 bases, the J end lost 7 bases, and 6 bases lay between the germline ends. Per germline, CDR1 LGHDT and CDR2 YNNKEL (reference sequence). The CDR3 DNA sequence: TGTGCCAGCAGCCAAGAGTCAGGTGAAGCTTTCTTT. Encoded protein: CASSQESGEAFF.

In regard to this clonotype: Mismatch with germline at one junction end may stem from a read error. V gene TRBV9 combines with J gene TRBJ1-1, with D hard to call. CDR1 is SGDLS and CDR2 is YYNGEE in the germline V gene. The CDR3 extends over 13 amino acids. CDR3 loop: CAGSVHRNTEAFF. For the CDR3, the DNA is TGTGCCGGCAGCGTGCACAGGAACACTGAAGCTTTCTTT.

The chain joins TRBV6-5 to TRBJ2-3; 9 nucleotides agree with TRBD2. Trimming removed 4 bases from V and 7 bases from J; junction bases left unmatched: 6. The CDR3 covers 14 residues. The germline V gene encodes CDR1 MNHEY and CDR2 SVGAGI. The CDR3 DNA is TGTGCCAGCAGTTTAAGGCGGGAGGGATATACGCAGTATTTT. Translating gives CASSLRREGYTQYF.

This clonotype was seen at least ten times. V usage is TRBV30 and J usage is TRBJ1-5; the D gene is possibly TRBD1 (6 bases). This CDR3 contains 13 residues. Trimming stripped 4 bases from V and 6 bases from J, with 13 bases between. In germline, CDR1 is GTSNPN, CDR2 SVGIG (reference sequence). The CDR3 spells CAWTRGMSQPQHF. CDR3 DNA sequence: TGTGCCTGGACTAGGGGGATGAGTCAGCCCCAGCATTTT. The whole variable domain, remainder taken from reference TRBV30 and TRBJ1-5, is SQTIHQWPATLVQPVGSPLSLECTVEGTSNPNLYWYRQAAGRGLQLLFYSVGIGQISSEVPQNLSASRPQDRQFILSSKKLLLSDSGFYLCAWTRGMSQPQHFGDGTRLSIL.

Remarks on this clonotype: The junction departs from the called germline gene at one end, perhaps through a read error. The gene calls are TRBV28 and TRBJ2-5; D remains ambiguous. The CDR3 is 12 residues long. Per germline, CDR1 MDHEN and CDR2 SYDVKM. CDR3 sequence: CASSLSFQASHF. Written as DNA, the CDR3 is TGTGCCAGCAGTTTATCATTCCAGGCCTCACACTTC.